The rows below give T cell receptor beta chains drawn from one sample of a study of OX40 agonist ivuxolimab in advanced cancers. Sequenced by immunoSEQ multiplex PCR; TCRdb stores in-frame clones only, minus some. The table lists around 80,000 clones, roughly 89% of them singletons. Sequenced here: CD4+ or CD8+ T cells sorted from blood, sampled in a trial of the OX40 agonist ivuxolimab. These receptors all come from an adult with an advanced solid tumor such as melanoma, head and neck, liver or kidney cancer. CDR3s include the opening cysteine and the closing phenylalanine or tryptophan. D genes are given only for firm matches. Rows may omit the clone size; those that give it use once, few, many or a size class.

j_call d_call clone_size v_call cdr3_nt cdr3_aa
TRBJ1-6 TRBD1 - TRBV6-5 TGTGCCAGCAGCAGGGGGAACCCAAATAATTCACCCCTCCACTTT CASSRGNPNNSPLHF
TRBJ2-7 - - TRBV6-5 TGTGCCAGCAACTTTGGTGGGGGCTTTTCCTACGAGCAGTACTTC CASNFGGGFSYEQYF
TRBJ1-3 - - TRBV5-4 TGTGCCAGCAGCTTCCCTGCGGGTAACACCATATATTTT CASSFPAGNTIYF
TRBJ2-7 - once TRBV16 TGTGCCAGCAACCTAGGACTAAACTACGAGCAGTACTTC CASNLGLNYEQYF
TRBJ1-1 TRBD1 - TRBV7-9 TGTGCCAGCAGCTTAACCCGGGACAGGGAAATGAACACTGAAGCTTTCTTT CASSLTRDREMNTEAFF
TRBJ2-1 TRBD1 - TRBV27 TGTGCCAGCAGGACAGGGAGCCCATACAATGAGCAGTTCTTC CASRTGSPYNEQFF
TRBJ2-7 - - TRBV18 TGTGCCAGCTCACGGGGCGGGTTTGGTGGATGGAGCGAGCAGTACTTC CASSRGGFGGWSEQYF
TRBJ2-3 TRBD2 - TRBV9 TGTGCCAGCAGCGTAGGGACTAGCGGGACTACTAGCACAGATACGCAGTATTTT CASSVGTSGTTSTDTQYF
TRBJ1-2 TRBD1 - TRBV11-2 TGTGCCAGCAGCTTAGGACAGGGGGCGTTCTATGGCTACACCTTC CASSLGQGAFYGYTF
TRBJ1-2 TRBD1 - TRBV13 TGTGCCAGCAGCTCTTCTCGGCAGGGGGACACCTATGGCTACACCTTC CASSSSRQGDTYGYTF
TRBJ2-3 TRBD2 - TRBV9 TGTGCCAGCAGCGTAGACGGGGGGGCCTTAGATACGCAGTATTTT CASSVDGGALDTQYF
TRBJ2-2 - - TRBV7-8 TGTGCCAGCAGCCCCGCTCGTGGCGGGGAGCTGTTTTTT CASSPARGGELFF
TRBJ1-3 - - TRBV14 TGTGCCAGCAGTTTAAAGCAGATCTCTGGAAACACCATATATTTT CASSLKQISGNTIYF
TRBJ2-1 TRBD1 once TRBV2 TGTGCCAGCAGCCTGGACAGGGGCAGAAATGAGCAGTTCTTC CASSLDRGRNEQFF
TRBJ2-2 TRBD2 - TRBV10-3 TGTGCCATCCGGGGGGACGCGAACACCGGGGAGCTGTTTTTT CAIRGDANTGELFF
TRBJ2-7 - - TRBV5-1 TGCGCCAGCAGCTTGGTCCGGGACTCCTCCTACGAGCAGTACTTC CASSLVRDSSYEQYF
TRBJ1-6 TRBD1 - TRBV6-5 TGTGCCAGCAGGACCCGGGACAGGGGTTCACCCCTCCACTTT CASRTRDRGSPLHF
TRBJ1-2 TRBD1 - TRBV6-6 TGTGCCAGCAGTTACTCTCAGGGGGCGGACGGCTACACCTTC CASSYSQGADGYTF
TRBJ2-3 - - TRBV5-1 TGCGCCAGCAGCCAACTGACAGGTAGTGGTGCAGATACGCAGTATTTT CASSQLTGSGADTQYF
TRBJ2-5 TRBD1 - TRBV10-3 TGTGCCATCCGGGACAGACCGGTTTTGGGGACCCAGTACTTC CAIRDRPVLGTQYF
TRBJ2-3 - once TRBV18 TGTGCCAGCTCACCACGGGTCGTGGCTTCAAACCACCAAGATACGCAGTATTTT CASSPRVVASNHQDTQYF
TRBJ2-5 TRBD1 - TRBV19 TGTGCCAGTAGAAACAGGGGGAACCAAGAGACCCAGTACTTC CASRNRGNQETQYF
TRBJ2-1 - once TRBV7-9 TGTGCCAGCAGCTCGCCTCCGGGACCCACTTACAATGAGCAGTTCTTC CASSSPPGPTYNEQFF
TRBJ1-2 - - TRBV7-8 TGTGCCAGCAGCTTTGAGGGCGCGATCTATGGCTACACCTTC CASSFEGAIYGYTF
TRBJ1-4 - - TRBV5-1 TGCGCCAGCAGCTTGGCCGCGGTGGGCGAAAAACTGTTTTTT CASSLAAVGEKLFF
TRBJ1-1 - - TRBV10-2 TGCGCCAGCAGTGAACTACAGGGCCACACTGAAGCTTTCTTT CASSELQGHTEAFF